Listed below are T cell receptor beta chains from one sample, sequenced in a study of blood T cells in healthy people across ages. TCRdb used MiXCR to reprocess the 5' RACE reads, holding one entry per CDR3 protein. The table has approximately 800,000 distinct CDR3 sequences, around 45% seen once. Sequencing was done on a sample of blood. These receptors were taken from a man at least 80 years old in good health. Both conserved end residues are part of each CDR3. A D gene is named only where the DNA matches it firmly. The size of a clone is reported for some rows only, either as once, few or many, or as a class for expanded clones.

>few|14|TRBD1|TRBJ2-7|TRBV27
CASSRPGQGNEQYF
TGTGCCAGCAGTCGACCGGGACAGGGCAACGAGCAGTACTTC
>NA|14|NA|TRBJ2-7|TRBV7-2
CASSPQANTYEQYF
TGTGCCAGCAGCCCCCAGGCTAATACGTACGAGCAGTACTTC
>few|15|NA|TRBJ2-7|TRBV5-6
CASSLNRGSTYEQYF
TGTGCCAGCAGCCTTAATCGGGGCTCCACCTACGAGCAGTACTTC
>few|14|TRBD1|TRBJ2-1|TRBV29-1
CSVDPDRGPHEQFF
TGCAGCGTTGACCCTGACAGGGGGCCGCATGAGCAGTTCTTC
>many|11|NA|TRBJ2-3|TRBV7-6
CASSSEDTQYF
TGTGCCAGCAGCTCCGAAGATACGCAGTATTTT
>NA|14|TRBD2|TRBJ2-5|TRBV20-1
CSALGLGAGETRYF
TGCAGTGCTCTCGGGCTGGGAGCGGGGGAGACCCGGTACTTC
>NA|13|NA|TRBJ1-1|TRBV15
CATSREKVTEAFF
TGTGCCACCAGCAGAGAGAAGGTCACTGAAGCTTTCTTT
>NA|15|NA|TRBJ2-5|TRBV5-5
CASSFLRSVKETQYF
TGTGCCAGCAGCTTCCTGAGGTCCGTAAAAGAGACCCAGTACTTC
>NA|17|NA|TRBJ2-5|TRBV5-1
CASSLAGWGARQETQYF
TGCGCCAGCAGCTTGGCCGGTTGGGGGGCGAGGCAAGAGACCCAGTACTTC
>NA|13|NA|TRBJ2-3|TRBV6-5
CASRPKIGGGRYF
TGTGCCAGCAGACCTAAGATCGGGGGAGGCCGGTATTTT
>NA|16|NA|TRBJ1-6|TRBV6-6
CASSSLLEGPASPLHF
TGTGCCAGCAGTTCCCTCCTTGAGGGGCCAGCTTCACCCCTCCACTTT
>few|21|NA|TRBJ2-3|TRBV6-2/TRBV6-3
CASSYSMGGRAPGITTDTQYF
TGTGCCAGCAGTTACTCGATGGGGGGTCGGGCCCCGGGGATTACCACAGATACGCAGTATTTT
>NA|15|TRBD1|TRBJ2-1|TRBV9
CASTTGQGVYNEQFF
TGTGCCAGCACCACAGGACAGGGAGTCTACAATGAGCAGTTCTTC
>NA|16|TRBD1|TRBJ2-7|TRBV18
CASSPPRTGGIDEQYF
TGTGCCAGCTCACCACCGCGGACAGGGGGCATCGATGAGCAGTACTTC
>few|15|NA|TRBJ2-7|TRBV7-2
CASSALSLRANEQYF
TGTGCCAGCAGCGCCCTTTCCCTCAGGGCTAACGAGCAGTACTTC
>once|13|NA|TRBJ2-7|TRBV5-1
CASSSGVYCEQYF
TGCGCCAGCAGCTCGGGGGTCTACTGCGAGCAGTACTTC
>few|14|NA|TRBJ2-3|TRBV5-1
CASSPPPATDTQYF
TGCGCCAGCAGCCCCCCACCAGCCACAGATACGCAGTATTTT
>NA|13|NA|TRBJ2-5|TRBV20-1
CSATAAYDNEQYF
TGCAGTGCAACCGCGGCTTATGACAATGAGCAGTACTTC
>NA|12|NA|TRBJ2-2|TRBV2
CASIEDTGELFF
TGTGCCAGCATTGAGGACACCGGGGAGCTGTTTTTT
>NA|14|TRBD2|TRBJ2-2|TRBV20-1
CSAGSSGNTGELFF
TGCAGTGCGGGATCTAGCGGGAACACCGGGGAGCTGTTTTTT
>NA|15|TRBD2|TRBJ2-3|TRBV11-2
CASSLSGRFADTQYF
TGTGCCAGCAGCCTTAGCGGGAGGTTCGCAGATACGCAGTATTTT
>few|15|NA|TRBJ2-3|TRBV24-1
CATSDRITGTDTQYF
TGTGCCACCAGTGATCGGATTACAGGCACAGATACGCAGTATTTT
>NA|17|TRBD1|TRBJ2-4|TRBV6-2/TRBV6-3
CASSYRDRYLAKNIQYF
TGTGCCAGCAGTTACCGGGACAGATACTTAGCCAAAAACATTCAGTACTTC
>NA|12|NA|TRBJ2-3|TRBV28
CASAPTADTQYF
TGTGCCAGCGCTCCCACCGCAGATACGCAGTATTTT
>few|14|NA|TRBJ1-2|TRBV11-2
CASSKGTLDRGYTF
TGTGCCAGCAGCAAAGGGACCCTCGATCGGGGCTACACCTTC